One sample yielded the 29 T cell receptor beta chains listed below, sequenced in a study of blood T cells in healthy people across ages. Next came a second PCR, run for roughly 6 to 11 cycles, which used a sample-barcoded 5' primer along with a J-beta primer mix. TCRdb ran MiXCR on the 5' RACE reads and lists one entry per CDR3 protein. The table has 500,000 to 650,000 distinct CDR3 sequences, around a quarter seen once. This sample also belongs to another study, concerning T cells of mothers and their children.

Sequenced sample: blood. The receptors come from a boy aged 2 to 10 in good health.

The chain couples TRBV9 to TRBJ2-7; 8 nucleotides agree with TRBD2. Germline trimming cut 4 bases from V and 3 bases from J; bases unmatched to any gene: 18. The CDR3 loop spans 18 amino acids. In germline, CDR1 is SGDLS, CDR2 YYNGEE. The CDR3 is CASSPHPGLAGTFYEQYF. The CDR3 region has the DNA TGTGCCAGCAGCCCCCACCCTGGCCTAGCGGGTACCTTCTACGAGCAGTACTTC.

Only a few counts were recorded for this clonotype. The J gene is TRBJ2-3, the V gene TRBV29-1; D is perhaps TRBD2 (5 bases). Trimming took off 5 bases at V and 2 bases at J, with 11 bases between the two ends. CDR1 and CDR2 from the germline V gene are SQVTM and ANQGSEA. This CDR3 is 13 amino acids long. As DNA, the CDR3 is TGCAGCGTTCGGGGAATACTCACAGATACGCAGTATTTT. It translates to CSVRGILTDTQYF.

V usage is TRBV25-1 and J usage is TRBJ1-2; 7 bases align to TRBD1. Germline values: CDR1 MGHDK, CDR2 SYGVNS. CDR3 size: 13 residues. Losses at the gene ends were 6 bases for V and 4 bases for J; bases not matched to a gene: 5. The chain's CDR3 is CASSSGTVYGYTF. For the CDR3, the DNA is TGTGCCAGCAGCTCCGGGACAGTCTATGGCTACACCTTC.

This clonotype was detected a few times. The chain links TRBV2 to TRBJ1-2, with 10 bases that match TRBD1. CDR1 and CDR2 from the germline V gene are SNHLY and FYNNEI. The CDR3 covers 12 residues. Trimming cost V 4 bases and J 11 bases; bases outside gene matches: 4. The CDR3 region is CASSGTGGGYTF. DNA of the CDR3: TGTGCCAGCAGTGGGACAGGGGGAGGGTACACCTTC.

The chain is built from TRBV2 and TRBJ2-1, with D tentatively TRBD1 (6 bases). Per the germline V gene, CDR1 is SNHLY and CDR2 is FYNNEI. V was clipped by 3 bases and J by 8 bases, with 14 bases between them. This CDR3 is 14 amino acids long. CDR3 region: CASSEAYRAHEQFF. CDR3 DNA: TGTGCCAGCAGTGAGGCCTACAGGGCTCATGAGCAGTTCTTC.

This clonotype was counted only a few times. This sequence joins TRBV4-3 and TRBJ2-1; TRBD2 agrees at 9 bases. Germline values: CDR1 LGHNA, CDR2 YSLEER. The V gene end was trimmed by 1 base and the J gene end by 6 bases; junction bases not matched to a gene: 10. The CDR3 extends over 17 amino acids. Here the CDR3 reads CASSQGAGLAGSNEQFF. The CDR3 DNA follows: TGCGCCAGCAGCCAAGGAGCAGGGCTAGCGGGGAGCAATGAGCAGTTCTTC.

This sequence joins TRBV18 and TRBJ2-1; 11 nucleotides agree with TRBD2. V gave up 3 bases and J gave up 8 bases; unmatched junction bases: 12. This CDR3 is 17 amino acids long. Germline CDR1 is KGHSH and CDR2 is LQKENI. This CDR3 reads CASSPVAGGPSKDEQFF. CDR3 coding DNA: TGTGCCAGCTCACCTGTAGCGGGAGGGCCATCTAAAGATGAGCAGTTCTTC.

This rearrangement joins TRBV30 to TRBJ2-7; 8 bases line up with TRBD2. The DNA end favors TRBJ2-5, so the J call may be wrong. Per the germline V gene, CDR1 is GTSNPN and CDR2 is SVGIG (reference sequence). The length of the CDR3 is 17 residues. In nucleotides, the CDR3 is TGTGCCTGGAGTGTGACTAGGACTAGCATCATGCAAGAGACCCAGTACTTC. It translates to CAWSVTRTSIMQETQYF.

This clonotype was detected a few times. The chain uses TRBV6-1 and TRBJ1-2; D not resolved. This CDR3 is built from 12 residues. Trimming left V 1 base short and J 8 bases short, with 8 bases between. Germline-derived CDR1 and CDR2 are MNHNS and SASEGT. The CDR3 reads CASSEVGEGYTF. CDR3 nucleotide sequence: TGTGCCAGCAGTGAAGTCGGGGAGGGCTACACCTTC.

The CDR3 sequence: CAISEAPGQQYF. CDR3 DNA sequence: TGTGCCATCAGTGAGGCCCCGGGACAGCAGTACTTC. J is TRBJ2-4 and V is TRBV10-3, with 7 nucleotides matching TRBD1. The CDR3 contains 12 residues. V dropped 2 bases and J dropped 13; count of bases not matched to a gene: 5. Germline V gene data show CDR1 as ENHRY and CDR2 as SYGVKD.

The table lists this clonotype with a few counts. The V and J genes are TRBV6-5 and TRBJ2-7; D may be TRBD1 (6 bases). The V gene's germline CDR1 is MNHEY and CDR2 SVGAGI. Deletions cut 0 bases from V and 12 bases from J, with 15 bases between. This CDR3 spans 13 amino acids. The CDR3 region has the DNA TGTGCCAGCAGTTACTCGACCCCCGGGACACGGTACTTC. It yields the protein CASSYSTPGTRYF.

The chain's CDR3 is CAISGKASPNYGYTF. The CDR3 DNA reads as TGTGCCATCAGTGGTAAGGCCTCTCCTAACTATGGCTACACCTTC. The chain couples TRBV10-3 to TRBJ1-2; no definite D call. Germline V gene data show CDR1 as ENHRY and CDR2 as SYGVKD. V was pared by 4 bases and J by 0 bases, with 12 bases between. The length of the CDR3 is 15 residues.

This clonotype was counted between two and nine times. This chain joins TRBV7-7 and TRBJ2-5; D possibly matches TRBD1 or TRBD2 (5 bases each). This CDR3 has 14 amino acids. Trimming pared 2 bases from V and 2 bases from J, leaving 9 bases between. Germline V gives CDR1 SSHAT, CDR2 FNYEAQ (reference sequence). CDR3 coding DNA: TGTGCCAGCAGCTTAAACTGGGGGCAAGAGACCCAGTACTTC. Translating gives CASSLNWGQETQYF.

In this sample, this clonotype turned up once. The rearrangement links TRBV7-9 to TRBJ2-7, with 9 nucleotides matching TRBD1. V lost 3 bases to trimming and J lost 2 bases; unmatched junction nucleotides: 11. CDR3 length: 17 amino acids. The V gene's germline CDR1 is SEHNR and CDR2 FQNEAQ (reference sequence). CDR3 DNA: TGTGCCAGCAGCTTGGACCCCGGGACAGGGCAACCCTACGAGCAGTACTTC. Its protein product is CASSLDPGTGQPYEQYF.

The genes are TRBV29-1 and TRBJ2-7; no reliable D call. CDR1 SQVTM and CDR2 ANQGSEA come from the germline V gene. The CDR3 runs 13 residues. Deletions cut 0 bases from V and 4 bases from J, with 10 bases between. CDR3 residues: CSVEDNDGYEQYF. The CDR3 coding sequence is TGCAGCGTTGAAGACAATGACGGGTACGAGCAGTACTTC.

The chain has TRBV4-3 and TRBJ2-5, with D hard to call. The end of the DNA fits TRBJ2-7 better, so the J call may be wrong. Germline V gene lookup returns CDR1 LGHNA and CDR2 YSLEER. CDR3 size: 13 residues. In DNA, the CDR3 is TGCGCCAGAGGATCGGGTAGCATCTACGAGCAGTACTTC. It codes for CARGSGSIYEQYF.

The CDR3 DNA follows: TGCAGCGTCGGTGGGGACATTCAGTACTTC. As protein: CSVGGDIQYF. The rearrangement uses TRBV29-1 and TRBJ2-4; D uncertain. V lost 6 bases and J 8 bases, leaving 8 bases between the germline ends. Germline V CDR1 and CDR2: SQVTM, ANQGSEA. CDR3 length equals 10 residues.

This rearrangement joins TRBV24-1 to TRBJ2-7; possibly TRBD2 for D (5 bases). Germline values: CDR1 KGHDR, CDR2 SFDVKD. The CDR3 has 15 amino acids. V shed 4 bases and J shed 3 bases, with 15 bases lying between them. This CDR3 is CATSDLRTGVYEQYF. Here the CDR3 DNA reads TGTGCCACCAGTGACCTTAGGACTGGGGTCTACGAGCAGTACTTC.

V gene TRBV7-9 combines with J gene TRBJ2-7, with D unclear. Germline-derived CDR1 and CDR2 are SEHNR and FQNEAQ (reference sequence). Trimming cost V 1 base and J 7 bases, with 11 bases left between them. This CDR3 is 13 amino acids long. CDR3 residues: CASSLDPLGEQYF. Here the CDR3 DNA reads TGTGCCAGCAGCTTAGACCCCCTAGGGGAGCAGTACTTC.

There are a few counts of this clonotype. The chain carries TRBV12-3 or TRBV12-4 and TRBJ1-4; D uncertain. Trimming left V 3 bases short and J 8 bases short, with 10 bases between. There are 13 residues in the CDR3. CDR3 residues: CASSLAETEKLFF. The DNA for the CDR3 is TGTGCCAGCAGTTTGGCCGAAACCGAAAAACTGTTTTTT.

In its sample, this clonotype was seen a few times. The chain is built from TRBV18 and TRBJ2-5, with D possibly TRBD2 on 6 matching bases. The CDR3 contains 13 residues. Trimming took 5 bases from V and 10 from J, leaving 17 bases between them. Germline CDR1 KGHSH, CDR2 LQKENI. The CDR3 here is CASSASTSTDQYF. In nucleotides, the CDR3 is TGTGCCAGCTCAGCTTCGACTAGTACGGACCAGTACTTC.

A single count supports this clonotype. The V gene is TRBV7-9, the J gene TRBJ2-1, with TRBD1 matching over 8 bases. This CDR3 contains 16 residues. Germline V CDR1 and CDR2: SEHNR, FQNEAQ (reference sequence). V lost 8 bases to trimming and J lost 7 bases; unmatched junction nucleotides: 16. CDR3 amino acids: CASLTLGQGAFNEQFF. CDR3 DNA sequence: TGTGCCAGCTTAACCTTAGGGCAGGGGGCTTTTAATGAGCAGTTCTTC. Filled out from reference TRBV7-9 and TRBJ2-1, the complete variable domain reads DTGVSQNPRHKITKRGQNVTFRCDPISEHNRLYWYRQTLGQGPEFLTYFQNEAQLEKSRLLSDRFSAERPKGSFSTLEIQRTEQGDSAMYLCASLTLGQGAFNEQFFGPGTRLTVL.

The chain carries TRBV5-1 and TRBJ2-1, with D unresolved. From germline, CDR1 is SGHRS and CDR2 YFSETQ. This CDR3 region has 13 residues. Trimming pared 2 bases from V and 8 bases from J, leaving 11 bases between. The CDR3 DNA reads TGCGCCAGCAGCTTCACTCGACCCTATGAGCAGTTCTTC. As protein: CASSFTRPYEQFF.

The chain combines TRBV27 with TRBJ2-5, with 8 bases aligning to TRBD1. The CDR3 totals 15 residues. Trimming took 5 bases from V and 5 from J; bases not matched to a gene: 10. The V gene's germline CDR1 is MNHEY and CDR2 SMNVEV (reference sequence). The CDR3 loop reads CASSPQGQAGETQYF. DNA for the CDR3: TGTGCCAGCAGTCCACAGGGACAGGCGGGGGAGACCCAGTACTTC.

This clonotype occurred a few times. The genes are TRBV11-2 and TRBJ1-2; D ambiguous. From germline, CDR1 is SGHAT and CDR2 FQNNGV. V dropped 5 bases and J dropped 6 bases, with 19 bases sitting between them. This CDR3 has 15 amino acids. CDR3 bases: TGTGCCAGCAGCAACACCGGGAGGTCAACTAATGGCTACACCTTC. Translated: CASSNTGRSTNGYTF.

This clonotype has just a few counts. The chain joins TRBV14 to TRBJ2-2, with D hard to call. CDR3 length: 12 amino acids. Germline CDR1 and CDR2: SGHDN and FVKESK. Deletions cut 5 bases from V and 9 bases from J, with 10 bases between. The CDR3 DNA reads as TGTGCCAGCAGCGAGTTACACTGGGAGCTGTTTTTT. Translating gives CASSELHWELFF.

V is TRBV11-2 and J is TRBJ2-7; D is uncertain. Per the germline V gene, CDR1 is SGHAT and CDR2 is FQNNGV. V was trimmed by 1 base and J by 3 bases, leaving 10 bases between them. This CDR3 is 14 amino acids long. The CDR3 reads CASSLVSEFYEQYF. The CDR3 DNA follows: TGTGCCAGCAGCTTAGTTTCGGAATTCTACGAGCAGTACTTC.

This clonotype was counted between two and nine times. The chain joins TRBV6-1 to TRBJ2-7, with 9 bases identical to TRBD1. The germline CDR1 and CDR2 sequences are MNHNS and SASEGT. There are 15 residues in the CDR3. Trimming removed 3 bases from V and 4 bases from J; junction bases left unmatched: 7. This CDR3 reads CASSDSGTGFYEQYF. In DNA form, the CDR3 reads TGTGCCAGCAGTGATTCCGGGACAGGGTTTTACGAGCAGTACTTC.

As regards this clonotype: One base away lies a much larger clone, so this may be a sequencing read error. CDR3 in amino acids: CASSRTGKTEAFF. For the CDR3, the DNA is TGTGCCAGCAGCAGGACTGGGAAAACTGAAGCTTTCTTT. This chain uses TRBV7-6 with TRBJ1-1; D uncertain. V gave up 5 bases and J gave up 5 bases, with 12 bases separating them. Germline loops: CDR1 SGHVS, CDR2 FNYEAQ. CDR3 size: 13 residues. Filled out from reference TRBV7-6 and TRBJ1-1, the complete variable domain reads GAGVSQSPRYKVTKRGQDVALRCDPISGHVSLYWYRQALGQGPEFLTYFNYEAQQDKSGLPNDRFSAERPEGSISTLTIQRTEQRDSAMYRCASSRTGKTEAFFGQGTRLTVV.